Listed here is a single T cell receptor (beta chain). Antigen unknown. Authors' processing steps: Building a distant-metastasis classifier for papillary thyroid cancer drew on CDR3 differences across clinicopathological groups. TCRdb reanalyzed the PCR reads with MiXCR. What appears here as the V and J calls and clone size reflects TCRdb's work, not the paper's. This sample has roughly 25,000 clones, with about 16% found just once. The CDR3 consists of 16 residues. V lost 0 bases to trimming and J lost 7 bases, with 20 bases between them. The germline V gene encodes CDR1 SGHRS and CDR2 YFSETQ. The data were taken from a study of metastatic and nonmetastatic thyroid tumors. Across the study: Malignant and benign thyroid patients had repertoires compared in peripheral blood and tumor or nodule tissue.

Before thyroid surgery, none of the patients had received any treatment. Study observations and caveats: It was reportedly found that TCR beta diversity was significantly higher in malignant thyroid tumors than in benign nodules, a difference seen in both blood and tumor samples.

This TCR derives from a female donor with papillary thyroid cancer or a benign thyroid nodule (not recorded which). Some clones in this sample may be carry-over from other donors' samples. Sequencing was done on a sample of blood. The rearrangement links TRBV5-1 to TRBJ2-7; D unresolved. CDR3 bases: TGCGCCAGCAGCTTGGGTGTACAGTTCGCGGCGGATGAGCAGTACTTC. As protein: CASSLGVQFAADEQYF.